A few counts support the clone carrying this T cell receptor beta chain. Assay: immunoSEQ multiplex PCR; the TCRdb copy retains only in-frame clones and omits some. The repertoire has tens of thousands of clones, about three quarters of them found once; the top ten carry almost 4%. Germline V gene lookup returns CDR1 SQVTM and CDR2 ANQGSEA. Losses at the gene ends were 8 bases for V and 3 bases for J; bases not matched to a gene: 9. The CDR3 is 13 residues long. This entry comes from a study of radiotherapy plus CTLA-4 blockade in lung cancer. The clonotype comes from a human donor with non-small cell lung cancer who had a partial response to radiotherapy plus ipilimumab. This chain connects TRBV29-1 to TRBJ1-2; TRBD1 agrees at 7 bases. The specimen comprised peripheral blood, sampled from a patient treated with radiotherapy plus ipilimumab. The CDR3 region has the DNA TGCAGCATTGGAGGGGGCGGTGACTATGGCTACACCTTC. It encodes CSIGGGGDYGYTF.